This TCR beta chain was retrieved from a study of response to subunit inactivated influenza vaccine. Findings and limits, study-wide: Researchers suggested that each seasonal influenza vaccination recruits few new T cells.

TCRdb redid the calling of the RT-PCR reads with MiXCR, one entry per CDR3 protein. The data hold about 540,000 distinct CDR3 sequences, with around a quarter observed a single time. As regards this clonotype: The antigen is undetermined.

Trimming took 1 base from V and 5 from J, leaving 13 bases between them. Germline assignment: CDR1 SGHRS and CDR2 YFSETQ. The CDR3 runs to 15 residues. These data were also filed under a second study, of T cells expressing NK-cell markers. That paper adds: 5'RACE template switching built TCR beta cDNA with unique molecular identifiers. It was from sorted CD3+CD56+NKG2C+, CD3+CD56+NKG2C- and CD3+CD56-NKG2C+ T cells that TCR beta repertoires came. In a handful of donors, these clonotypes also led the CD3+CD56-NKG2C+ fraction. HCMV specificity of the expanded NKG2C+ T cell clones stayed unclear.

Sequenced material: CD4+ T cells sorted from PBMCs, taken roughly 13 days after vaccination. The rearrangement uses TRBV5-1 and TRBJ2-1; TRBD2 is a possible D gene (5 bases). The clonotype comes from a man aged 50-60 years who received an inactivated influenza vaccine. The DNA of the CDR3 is TGCGCCAGCAGCTTGAGACAAGGACTCAACAATGAGCAGTTCTTC. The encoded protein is CASSLRQGLNNEQFF.